The clone carrying this T cell receptor (beta chain) was picked up many times. This record belongs to a study of T cells in Graves' hyperthyroidism and ophthalmopathy. The CDR3 sequence is 13 residues long. Trimming cost V 9 bases and J 3 bases, with 14 bases left between them. Germline V gene sequence: CDR1 SEHNR, CDR2 FQNEAQ (reference sequence). Amplification targeted TCR beta CDR3 regions from RNA transcripts. The HTBI primer set was used in a first-round RT-PCR of the TCR CDR3. TCRdb re-called the multiplex PCR reads with MiXCR, one entry per CDR3 protein. Among under 350,000 distinct CDR3 sequences listed, about an eighth were seen once.

The sequencing sample was made of blood. The clonotype comes from a woman aged 40 to 50 with Graves' hyperthyroidism. The rearrangement uses TRBV7-9 and TRBJ1-2, with D perhaps matching TRBD1 (6 bases). The CDR3 protein is CASSQGDDYGYTF. The CDR3 nucleotides are TGTGCCAGTTCACAGGGCGACGACTATGGCTACACCTTC.